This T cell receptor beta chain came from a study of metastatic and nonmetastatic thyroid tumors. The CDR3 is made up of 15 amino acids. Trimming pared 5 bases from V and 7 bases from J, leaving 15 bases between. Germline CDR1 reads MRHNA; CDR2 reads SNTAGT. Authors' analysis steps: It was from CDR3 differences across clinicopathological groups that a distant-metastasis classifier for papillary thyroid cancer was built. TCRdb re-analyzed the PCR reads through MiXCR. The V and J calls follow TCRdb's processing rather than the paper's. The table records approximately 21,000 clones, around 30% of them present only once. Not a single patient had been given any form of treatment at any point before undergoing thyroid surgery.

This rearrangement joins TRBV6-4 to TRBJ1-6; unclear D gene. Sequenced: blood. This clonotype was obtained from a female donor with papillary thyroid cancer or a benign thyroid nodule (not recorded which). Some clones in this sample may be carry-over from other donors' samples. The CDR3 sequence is CASSTGASGNSPLHF. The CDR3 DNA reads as TGTGCCAGCAGTACCGGCGCTTCGGGAAATTCACCCCTCCACTTT.